Listed below are T cell receptor beta chains from one sample, sequenced in a study of identical twins. TCRdb independently ran MiXCR on the 5' RACE reads; one entry per CDR3 protein. The profile shows roughly 250,000 distinct CDR3 sequences, 6% to 8.5% of them singletons. These sequences were also reported in another study, on yellow fever vaccine responses in identical twins.

Sequences were obtained from CD8+ T cells sorted from blood. The receptors shown here come from a woman aged 18-29 years in good health. CDR3s include the opening cysteine and the closing phenylalanine or tryptophan. The order of the fields is J gene, CDR3 length, clone size, D gene, V gene, CDR3 protein, CDR3 DNA. D genes are given only for firm matches. Not all rows give a size; the values are once, few, many and, for expanded clones, a class.

TRBJ1-4	15	many	.	TRBV28	CASLVRVSANEKLFF	TGTGCCAGCTTGGTCAGGGTGTCAGCTAATGAAAAACTGTTTTTT
TRBJ2-2	14	few	.	TRBV4-2	CASSQDQLEGELFF	TGTGCCAGCAGCCAAGATCAATTGGAAGGGGAGCTGTTTTTT
TRBJ2-1	15	many	TRBD2	TRBV6-1	CASTPGLAPSNEQFF	TGTGCCAGCACCCCCGGACTAGCCCCGAGCAATGAGCAGTTCTTC
TRBJ2-1	15	many	.	TRBV6-1	CASSPDGPEIDEQFF	TGTGCCAGCAGTCCCGACGGGCCCGAGATAGATGAGCAGTTCTTC
TRBJ2-2	13	many	.	TRBV13	CASSPGLAGELFF	TGTGCCAGCAGCCCTGGGCTAGCCGGGGAGCTGTTTTTT
TRBJ2-1	10	few	.	TRBV29-1	CSGRDNEQFF	TGCAGCGGCCGCGACAATGAGCAGTTCTTC
TRBJ2-2	15	few	.	TRBV6-1	CASSGVIDNTGELFF	TGTGCCAGCAGCGGTGTTATCGACAACACCGGGGAGCTGTTTTTT
TRBJ1-1	13	few	TRBD1	TRBV7-2	CASSFLDRVEAFF	TGTGCCAGCAGCTTCTTAGACAGGGTAGAAGCTTTCTTT
TRBJ2-1	14	many	.	TRBV6-5	CASSYSPGSFEQFF	TGTGCCAGCAGTTACTCGCCGGGGTCTTTTGAGCAGTTCTTC
TRBJ1-4	14	.	.	TRBV7-6	CASSVLGSNEKLFF	TGTGCCAGCAGCGTCTTGGGCAGTAATGAAAAACTGTTTTTT
TRBJ2-5	13	.	TRBD2	TRBV10-2	CASSGGGKETQYF	TGCGCCAGCAGTGGGGGGGGGAAGGAGACCCAGTACTTC
TRBJ2-7	16	.	.	TRBV27	CASSPSLGGIEYEQYF	TGTGCCAGCAGTCCGAGCTTGGGTGGGATAGAATACGAGCAGTACTTC
TRBJ2-3	14	.	.	TRBV13	CASSHAEESDTQYF	TGTGCCAGCAGCCACGCGGAGGAATCAGATACGCAGTATTTT
TRBJ1-3	15	many	.	TRBV12-3/TRBV12-4	CASSTGPLSGNTIYF	TGTGCCAGCAGTACGGGACCCCTCTCTGGAAACACCATATATTTT
TRBJ2-1	15	many	TRBD1	TRBV5-5	CASSGGTGGLWEQFF	TGTGCCAGCAGCGGCGGGACAGGCGGGCTTTGGGAGCAGTTCTTC
TRBJ2-1	16	.	TRBD2	TRBV7-8	CASSLGGSGMKNEQFF	TGTGCCAGCAGCTTAGGAGGTAGCGGGATGAAGAATGAGCAGTTCTTC
TRBJ1-2	13	many	TRBD1	TRBV29-1	CSADREEDYGYTF	TGCAGCGCGGACAGGGAAGAAGACTATGGCTACACCTTC
TRBJ1-1	15	many	TRBD1	TRBV3-1	CATRDRDSMYTEAFF	TGTGCCACCCGGGACAGGGATTCAATGTACACTGAAGCTTTCTTT
TRBJ2-3	14	few	TRBD2	TRBV29-1	CSAGTSGGTDTQYF	TGCAGCGCAGGGACTAGCGGGGGCACAGATACGCAGTATTTT
TRBJ2-2	15	.	TRBD1	TRBV10-3	CATKRDREYTGELFF	TGTGCCACCAAGCGCGACAGGGAATACACCGGGGAGCTGTTTTTT
TRBJ2-2	15	many	.	TRBV12-3/TRBV12-4	CASSLAGAYTGELFF	TGTGCCAGCAGTTTAGCGGGAGCGTACACCGGGGAGCTGTTTTTT
TRBJ2-3	18	.	TRBD2	TRBV13	CASCLGTSGGAGTDTQYF	TGTGCCAGCTGTTTAGGGACTAGCGGGGGGGCCGGCACAGATACGCAGTATTTT
TRBJ2-5	16	.	.	TRBV5-1	CASSLEAEDTLETQYF	TGCGCCAGCAGCTTGGAAGCGGAGGATACTCTAGAGACCCAGTACTTC
TRBJ1-5	16	.	.	TRBV10-3	CAISESLGAANQPQHF	TGTGCCATCAGTGAGTCGCTGGGGGCCGCCAATCAGCCCCAGCATTTT
TRBJ2-3	15	once	TRBD1	TRBV7-8	CASSWGQGMTDTQYF	TGTGCCAGCAGCTGGGGACAGGGCATGACAGATACGCAGTATTTT
TRBJ2-1	13	.	.	TRBV6-5	CASSYSSPNGQFF	TGTGCCAGCAGTTATAGCAGCCCCAATGGGCAGTTCTTC
TRBJ1-2	15	few	.	TRBV7-9	CASSPPGQKVYGYTF	TGTGCCAGCAGCCCCCCGGGGCAGAAAGTCTATGGCTACACCTTC
TRBJ2-5	13	once	.	TRBV6-4	CASSVGQGETQYF	TGTGCCAGCAGTGTGGGGCAGGGAGAGACCCAGTACTTC
TRBJ2-3	17	many	TRBD1	TRBV5-1	CASSRPGTGDFQDTQYF	TGCGCCAGCAGCCGCCCCGGGACAGGGGATTTTCAGGATACGCAGTATTTT
TRBJ2-3	17	many	TRBD2	TRBV4-1	CASSPSRSGGAGDTQYF	TGCGCCAGCAGCCCTTCGCGTAGCGGGGGGGCAGGAGATACGCAGTATTTT
TRBJ1-1	15	many	.	TRBV20-1	CSARNIGGVRDEAFF	TGCAGTGCTAGAAACATAGGGGGGGTAAGAGATGAAGCTTTCTTT
TRBJ2-1	17	few	TRBD2	TRBV2	CASQPLTGTSRGNEQFF	TGTGCCAGCCAACCGCTCACCGGGACTAGCAGAGGGAATGAGCAGTTCTTC
TRBJ2-2	16	few	.	TRBV10-2	CASSEGGGGNTGELFF	TGCGCCAGCAGTGAAGGGGGGGGCGGGAACACCGGGGAGCTGTTTTTT
TRBJ2-1	20	few	.	TRBV7-8	CASSLVGRGSLPLIYNEQFF	TGTGCCAGCAGCTTAGTAGGCCGGGGCAGTCTCCCACTAATATACAATGAGCAGTTCTTC
TRBJ2-2	14	few	.	TRBV28	CASMNSLEDGELFF	TGTGCCAGCATGAACAGCCTCGAAGACGGGGAGCTGTTTTTT
TRBJ2-5	14	.	.	TRBV9	CASSAEGGVETQYF	TGTGCCAGCAGCGCCGAAGGGGGGGTAGAGACCCAGTACTTC
TRBJ1-2	15	few	TRBD1	TRBV7-9	CASSLAGTDNYGYTF	TGTGCCAGCAGCCTCGCCGGGACAGATAACTATGGCTACACCTTC
TRBJ2-3	13	many	TRBD1	TRBV12-3/TRBV12-4	CASSGDPGTAQYF	TGTGCCAGCAGTGGAGACCCCGGGACAGCGCAGTATTTT
TRBJ2-5	15	few	.	TRBV13	CASSLNRFYQESQYF	TGTGCCAGCAGCTTGAACAGGTTTTACCAAGAGAGCCAGTACTTC
TRBJ2-7	12	many	TRBD1	TRBV29-1	CSVRQGLHEQYF	TGCAGCGTCCGACAGGGTCTCCACGAGCAGTACTTC
TRBJ2-1	16	few	TRBD2	TRBV5-1	CASSLGGAGVGNEQFF	TGCGCCAGCAGCTTGGGAGGAGCGGGAGTCGGCAATGAGCAGTTCTTC
TRBJ2-1	11	few	.	TRBV27	CASSFLGEQFF	TGTGCCAGCAGTTTTCTGGGTGAGCAGTTCTTC